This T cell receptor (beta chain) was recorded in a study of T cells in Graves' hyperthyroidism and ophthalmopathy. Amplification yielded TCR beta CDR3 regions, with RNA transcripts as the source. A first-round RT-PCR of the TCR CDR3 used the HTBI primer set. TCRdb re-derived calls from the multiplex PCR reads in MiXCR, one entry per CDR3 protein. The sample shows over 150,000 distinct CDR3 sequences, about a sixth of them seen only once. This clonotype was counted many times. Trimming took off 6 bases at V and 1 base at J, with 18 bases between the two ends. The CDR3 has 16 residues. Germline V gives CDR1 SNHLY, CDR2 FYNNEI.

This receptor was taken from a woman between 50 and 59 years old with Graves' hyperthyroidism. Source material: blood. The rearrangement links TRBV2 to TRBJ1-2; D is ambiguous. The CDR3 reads CASSTSQDRFNYGYTF. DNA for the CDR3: TGTGCCAGCAGCACATCCCAGGACCGGTTTAACTATGGCTACACCTTC.